The rows below give T cell receptor beta chains drawn from one sample of a study of vaccination and CD4 T cells after COVID-19. For these receptors, no antigen is known. MiXCR, run by TCRdb on the PCR reads, gives a single entry per CDR3 protein. This sample carries 20,000 to 30,000 distinct CDR3 sequences, 67% of them seen once, and the ten largest clones take about 20%. Here the sequenced sample was CD4+ T cells from blood, cultured in vitro, taken after SARS-CoV-2 vaccination. These receptors were obtained from a human donor who received a COVID-19 vaccine. CDR3s include the opening cysteine and the closing phenylalanine or tryptophan. D genes are given only for firm matches. Clone size, where shown, is once, few, many, or a class for clones that have expanded.

size: -; V: TRBV12-3/TRBV12-4; D: TRBD2; J: TRBJ2-1; DNA: TGTGCCAGCACCACCCTTCGCGGGGGGTCGTACAATGAGCAGTTCTTC; CDR3: CASTTLRGGSYNEQFF
size: -; V: TRBV7-8; D: TRBD2; J: TRBJ2-5; DNA: TGTGCCAGCAGCTTGGGGCGGGGGGGAGGCGAGACCCAGTACTTC; CDR3: CASSLGRGGGETQYF
size: once; V: TRBV6-5; D: TRBD1; J: TRBJ1-2; DNA: TGTGCCAGCAGTTACAGCCGGGACAGCTATGGCTACACCTTC; CDR3: CASSYSRDSYGYTF
size: -; V: TRBV20-1; D: -; J: TRBJ1-1; DNA: TGCAGTGCTAGAGATCAGGGGAGGGGTGGCAAAGCTTTCTTT; CDR3: CSARDQGRGGKAFF
size: -; V: TRBV7-8; D: -; J: TRBJ1-4; DNA: TGTGCCAGCAGCGAAGTTGGGGGCCGGAGTGAAAAACTGTTTTTT; CDR3: CASSEVGGRSEKLFF
size: -; V: TRBV20-1; D: -; J: TRBJ1-2; DNA: TGCAGTGCTCTTCAGGGGAGCTATGGCTACACCTTC; CDR3: CSALQGSYGYTF
size: -; V: TRBV20-1; D: -; J: TRBJ1-2; DNA: TGCAGTGCTAGAGGGTTTAGGGCAGTCAACTATGGCTACACCTTC; CDR3: CSARGFRAVNYGYTF
size: -; V: TRBV10-3; D: -; J: TRBJ2-7; DNA: TGTGCCACCATGGACTCAATCTTCATCTACGAGCAGTACTTC; CDR3: CATMDSIFIYEQYF
size: -; V: TRBV7-2; D: -; J: TRBJ2-7; DNA: TGTGCCAGCAGCCCTGAGGGGGGGCGGGATGAGCAGTACTTC; CDR3: CASSPEGGRDEQYF
size: -; V: TRBV20-1; D: -; J: TRBJ2-3; DNA: TGCAGTGCTAGAGATCGCCCCCGAAGCACAGATACGCAGTATTTT; CDR3: CSARDRPRSTDTQYF